This TCR beta chain originates from a study of vaccination effects on CD4 cells after COVID-19 (dated by TCRdb to 2022 to 2024). Regarding the study in general: Across the study, the median time from the second dose to post-vaccine sampling was 72 days (range 14 to 241). The study compared SARS-CoV-2 spike-specific CD4+ TCR repertoires before and after mRNA vaccination in COVID-19 convalescent patients and infection-naive vaccine recipients. Altogether, 10 COVID-19 convalescent patients and a few SARS-CoV-2-naive healthy vaccine recipients made up the full study. Cultures from other donors in the study were sequenced with the Oncomine TCR Beta short-read assay on an Illumina iSeq 100. Results and caveats for the whole study, not just this receptor: Limitations of the study were the small number of convalescent patients and the absence of early post-infection timepoints. Among healthy vaccine recipients, nearly all vaccine-induced clones were SARS-CoV-2 mono-reactive, and just 1 of 255 was cross-reactive with common cold coronaviruses. At late post-vaccination timepoints, both infection-induced and vaccine-induced clones showed marked clonal contraction, consistent with waning T cell responses.

Per the germline V gene (reference sequence), LNHDA is the CDR1 and SQIVND is the CDR2. The germline ends are 16 bases apart after V is trimmed by 6 bases and J by 10 bases. The CDR3 starts with the cysteine, ends with the phenylalanine, and has 14 residues. Only CDR3 DNA is held: 42 bases, read in frame from base 1. In the ViraFEST assay, PBMC were stimulated with viral peptide pools, and TCR sequencing was then used to find antigen-specific CD4+ T cell clonotypes based on their expansion. After around ten days of culture, CD4+ T cells were isolated with the EasySep CD4+ T cell isolation kit. Each participant received two doses of an mRNA SARS-CoV-2 vaccine, either BNT162b2 or mRNA-1273. Negative nucleocapsid antibody results before and after vaccination confirmed that the healthy vaccine recipients had no prior SARS-CoV-2 infection. Each well held 1.5 million to 2 million PBMC cultured in IMDM containing around 5% human AB serum, 8.5 to 10 IU/ml IL-2 and gentamicin, along with 8 to 10 ug/ml peptides. Half of the culture medium was replaced with fresh IL-2-containing medium on days 3 and 7. Each peptide stimulation condition was cultured in triplicate wells unless otherwise noted. Using Ficoll-Paque Plus gradient centrifugation, PBMC were separated from whole blood and then either used fresh or cryopreserved at -140C. The spike proteins of SARS-CoV-2 and of the common cold coronaviruses HCoV-NL63, HCoV-OC43 and HCoV-229E were spanned by overlapping peptide pools. Genomic DNA was extracted from cultured CD4+ T cells with the QIAamp micro DNA kit.

To note about this clone: The antigen this receptor binds is unknown. No base-level quality is on record; no much larger clone is a single base apart.

Library preparation employed the immunoSEQ multiplex PCR assay. DNA from the cultured, isolated CD4+ T cells was subjected to TCR beta CDR3 sequencing. The authors' pipeline ran thus. Non-productive TCR sequences were discarded, and reads were trimmed to the CDR3 region, with only CDR3s of 7 or more amino acids retained. Antigen-specific clonotypes were identified with the MANAFEST web app by comparing expansion in peptide wells against reference cultures. For clones to be considered positive, expansion at FDR<0.05 versus reference and all other wells, an odds ratio above 5, and a frequency above 0.1% in two replicate wells were required. Clonotypes significantly expanded in SARS-CoV-2 spike wells and in at least one common cold coronavirus spike condition were defined as cross-reactive. CDR3 similarity was assessed by Levenshtein distance with the stringdist R package, and unrooted trees were built with ape in R 3.6.1. TCRdb re-hosts the immuneACCESS table, in-frame sequences only. Its copies lack some clones; in the studies checked, an unresolved V gene accounts for under half of them, and the cause for the rest is not known. The DNA was the basis for D and trimming; V, J and clone size are from that table. Counted in this sample were tens of thousands of clones; more than 55% of them appeared once. The ten largest clones take up 7.5% to 9.5% of the sample.

The origin of this receptor is a human donor who received a COVID-19 vaccine. The source material was CD4+ T cells from PBMCs cultured with SARS-CoV-2 spike peptides, sampled after COVID-19 vaccination. The cell subset or site label of this sample denotes: SARS-CoV-2 spike overlapping peptide pool stimulation. The chain employs TRBV19 and TRBJ1-6, with TRBD1 tentatively as D gene (5 bases match). The DNA is as follows: TGTGCCAGTAGACCCCCCGGGGGGGGGTCACCCCTCCACTTT. Its coded protein is CASRPPGGGSPLHF.